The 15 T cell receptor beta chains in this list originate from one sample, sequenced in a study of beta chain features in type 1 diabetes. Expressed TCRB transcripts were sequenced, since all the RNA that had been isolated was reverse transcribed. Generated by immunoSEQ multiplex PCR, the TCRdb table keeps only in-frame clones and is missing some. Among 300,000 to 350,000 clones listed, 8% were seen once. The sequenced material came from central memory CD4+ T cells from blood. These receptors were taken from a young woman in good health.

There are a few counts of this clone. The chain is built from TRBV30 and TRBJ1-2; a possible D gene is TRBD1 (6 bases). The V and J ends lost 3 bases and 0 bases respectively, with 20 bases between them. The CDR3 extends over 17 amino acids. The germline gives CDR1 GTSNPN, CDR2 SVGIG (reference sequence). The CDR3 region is CAWRPGPGDNSNYGYTF. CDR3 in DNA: TGTGCCTGGAGGCCCGGGCCCGGGGACAACTCTAACTATGGCTACACCTTC.

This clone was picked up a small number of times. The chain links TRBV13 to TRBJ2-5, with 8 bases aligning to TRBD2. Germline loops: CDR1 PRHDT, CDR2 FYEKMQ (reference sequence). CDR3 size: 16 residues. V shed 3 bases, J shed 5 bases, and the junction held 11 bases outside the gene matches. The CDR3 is CASSFPPIAGSETQYF. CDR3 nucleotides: TGTGCCAGCAGCTTCCCTCCCATAGCGGGATCGGAGACCCAGTACTTC.

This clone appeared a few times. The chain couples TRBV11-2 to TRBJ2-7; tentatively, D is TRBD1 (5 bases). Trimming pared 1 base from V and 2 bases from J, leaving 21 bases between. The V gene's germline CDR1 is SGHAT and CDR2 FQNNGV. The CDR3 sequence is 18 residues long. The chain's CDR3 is CASSLVWGLVGGTYEQYF. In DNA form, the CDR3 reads TGTGCCAGCAGCTTAGTTTGGGGCTTGGTTGGCGGAACCTACGAGCAGTACTTC.

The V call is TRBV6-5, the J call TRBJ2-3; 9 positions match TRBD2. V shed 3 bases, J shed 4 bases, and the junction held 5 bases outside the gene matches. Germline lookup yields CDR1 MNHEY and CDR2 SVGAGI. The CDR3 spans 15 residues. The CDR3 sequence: CASSYGSGSADTQYF. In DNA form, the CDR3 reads TGTGCCAGCAGTTATGGTAGCGGGAGCGCAGATACGCAGTATTTT.

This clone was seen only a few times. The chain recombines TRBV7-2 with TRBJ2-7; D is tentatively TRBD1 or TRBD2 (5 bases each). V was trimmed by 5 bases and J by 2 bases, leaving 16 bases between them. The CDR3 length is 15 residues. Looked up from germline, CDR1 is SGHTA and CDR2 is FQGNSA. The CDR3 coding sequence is TGTGCCAGCAGCGTAACCGGGACGGAAACCTACGAGCAGTACTTC. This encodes CASSVTGTETYEQYF.

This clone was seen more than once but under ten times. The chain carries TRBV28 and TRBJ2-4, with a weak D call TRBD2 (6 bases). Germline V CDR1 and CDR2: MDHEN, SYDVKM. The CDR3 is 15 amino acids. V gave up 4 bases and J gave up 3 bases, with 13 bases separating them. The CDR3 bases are TGTGCCAGCAGTTCGGCAGGGACTTTCAAAAACATTCAGTACTTC. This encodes CASSSAGTFKNIQYF.

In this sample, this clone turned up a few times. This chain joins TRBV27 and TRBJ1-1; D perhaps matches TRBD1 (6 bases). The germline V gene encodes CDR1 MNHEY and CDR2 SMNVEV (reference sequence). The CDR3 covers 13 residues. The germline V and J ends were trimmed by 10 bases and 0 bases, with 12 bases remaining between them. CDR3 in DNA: TGTGCCACCACGGACAGTTTGAACACTGAAGCTTTCTTT. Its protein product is CATTDSLNTEAFF.

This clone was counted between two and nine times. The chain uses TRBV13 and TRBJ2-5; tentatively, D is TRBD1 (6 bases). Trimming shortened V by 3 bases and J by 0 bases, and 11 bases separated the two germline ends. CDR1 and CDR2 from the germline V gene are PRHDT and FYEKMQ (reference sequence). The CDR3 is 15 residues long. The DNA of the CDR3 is TGTGCCAGCAGCTTCCAACGGGACAACCAAGAGACCCAGTACTTC. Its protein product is CASSFQRDNQETQYF. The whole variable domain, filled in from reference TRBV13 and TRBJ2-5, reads AAGVIQSPRHLIKEKRETATLKCYPIPRHDTVYWYQQGPGQDPQFLISFYEKMQSDKGSIPDRFSAQQFSDYHSELNMSSLELGDSALYFCASSFQRDNQETQYFGPGTRLLVL.

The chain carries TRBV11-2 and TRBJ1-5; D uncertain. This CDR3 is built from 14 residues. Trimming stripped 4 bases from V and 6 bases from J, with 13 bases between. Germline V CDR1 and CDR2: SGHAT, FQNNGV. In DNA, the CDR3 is TGTGCCAGCAGCTCCCGAGAGGGAGGTCAGCCCCAGCATTTT. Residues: CASSSREGGQPQHF.

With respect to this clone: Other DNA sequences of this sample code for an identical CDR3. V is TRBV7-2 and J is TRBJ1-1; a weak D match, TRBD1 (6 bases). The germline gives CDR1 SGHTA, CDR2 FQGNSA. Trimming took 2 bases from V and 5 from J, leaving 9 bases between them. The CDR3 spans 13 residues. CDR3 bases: TGTGCCAGCAGCTTACAAGGGGGGACTGAAGCTTTCTTT. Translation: CASSLQGGTEAFF.

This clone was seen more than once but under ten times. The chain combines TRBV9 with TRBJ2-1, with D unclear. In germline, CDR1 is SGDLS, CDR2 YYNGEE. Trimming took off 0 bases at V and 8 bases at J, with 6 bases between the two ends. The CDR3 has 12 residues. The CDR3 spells CASSVASDEQFF. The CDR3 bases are TGTGCCAGCAGCGTAGCCTCCGATGAGCAGTTCTTC.

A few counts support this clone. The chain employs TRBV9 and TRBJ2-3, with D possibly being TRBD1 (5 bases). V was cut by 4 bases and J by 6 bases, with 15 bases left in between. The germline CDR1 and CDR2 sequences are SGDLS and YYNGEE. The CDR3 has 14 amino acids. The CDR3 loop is CASSPPHGADTQYF. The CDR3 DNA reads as TGTGCCAGCAGCCCCCCGCATGGGGCCGATACGCAGTATTTT.

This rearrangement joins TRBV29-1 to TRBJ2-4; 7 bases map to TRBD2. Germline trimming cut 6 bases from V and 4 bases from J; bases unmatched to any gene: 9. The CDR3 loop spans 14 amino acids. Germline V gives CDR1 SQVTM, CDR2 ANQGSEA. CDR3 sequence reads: CSVAFTSAKNIQYF. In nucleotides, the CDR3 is TGCAGCGTCGCATTCACTAGCGCTAAAAACATTCAGTACTTC. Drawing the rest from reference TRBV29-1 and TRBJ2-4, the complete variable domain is SAVISQKPSRDICQRGTSLTIQCQVDSQVTMMFWYRQQPGQSLTLIATANQGSEATYESGFVIDKFPISRPNLTFSTLTVSNMSPEDSSIYLCSVAFTSAKNIQYFGAGTRLSVL.

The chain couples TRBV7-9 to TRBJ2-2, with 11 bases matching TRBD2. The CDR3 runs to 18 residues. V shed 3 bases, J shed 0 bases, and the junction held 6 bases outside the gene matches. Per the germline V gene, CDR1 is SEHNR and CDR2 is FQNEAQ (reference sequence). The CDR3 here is CASSFRLAGGSNTGELFF. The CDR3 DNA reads TGTGCCAGCAGCTTCCGCCTAGCGGGAGGTTCGAACACCGGGGAGCTGTTTTTT.

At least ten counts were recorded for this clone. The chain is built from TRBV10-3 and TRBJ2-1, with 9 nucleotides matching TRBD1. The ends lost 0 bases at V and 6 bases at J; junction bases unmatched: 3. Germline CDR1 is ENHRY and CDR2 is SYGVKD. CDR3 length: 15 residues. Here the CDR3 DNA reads TGTGCCATCAGTGAGTCCCGGACAGGGGTCAATGAGCAGTTCTTC. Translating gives CAISESRTGVNEQFF.